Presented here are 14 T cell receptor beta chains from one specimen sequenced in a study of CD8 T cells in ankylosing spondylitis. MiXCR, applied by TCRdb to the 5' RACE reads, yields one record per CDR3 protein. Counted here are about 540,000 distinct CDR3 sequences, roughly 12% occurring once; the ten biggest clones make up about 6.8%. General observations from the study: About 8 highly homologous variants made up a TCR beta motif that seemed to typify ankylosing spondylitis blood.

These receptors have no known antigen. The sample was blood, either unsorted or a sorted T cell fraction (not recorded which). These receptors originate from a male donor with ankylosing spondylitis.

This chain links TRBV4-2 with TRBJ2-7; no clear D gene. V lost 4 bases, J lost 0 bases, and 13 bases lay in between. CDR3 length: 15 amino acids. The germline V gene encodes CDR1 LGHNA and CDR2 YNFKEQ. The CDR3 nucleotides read TGTGCCAGCAGCCGAGAAGCTGGCCCCTCCTACGAGCAGTACTTC. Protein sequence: CASSREAGPSYEQYF.

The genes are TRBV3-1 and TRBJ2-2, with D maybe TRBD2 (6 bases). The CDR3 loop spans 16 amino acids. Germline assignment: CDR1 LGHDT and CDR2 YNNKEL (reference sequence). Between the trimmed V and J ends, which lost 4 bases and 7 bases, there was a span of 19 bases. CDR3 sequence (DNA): TGTGCCAGCAGCCCCCGGCTAACGGGAGAGGTCGGGGAGCTGTTTTTT. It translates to CASSPRLTGEVGELFF. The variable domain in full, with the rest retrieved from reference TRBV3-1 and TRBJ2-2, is DTAVSQTPKYLVTQMGNDKSIKCEQNLGHDTMYWYKQDSKKFLKIMFSYNNKELIINETVPNRFSPKSPDKAHLNLHINSLELGDSAVYFCASSPRLTGEVGELFFGEGSRLTVL.

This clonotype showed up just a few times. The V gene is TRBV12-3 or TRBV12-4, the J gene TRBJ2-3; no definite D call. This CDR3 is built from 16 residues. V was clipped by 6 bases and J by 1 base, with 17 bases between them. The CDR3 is CASRPLGVDRTDTQYF. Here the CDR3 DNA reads TGTGCCAGCAGACCGCTCGGTGTAGATCGCACAGATACGCAGTATTTT.

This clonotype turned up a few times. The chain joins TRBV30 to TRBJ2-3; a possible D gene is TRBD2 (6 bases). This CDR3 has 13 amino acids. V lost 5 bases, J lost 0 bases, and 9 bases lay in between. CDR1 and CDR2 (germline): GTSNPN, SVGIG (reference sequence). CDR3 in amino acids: CAWDSGSTDTQYF. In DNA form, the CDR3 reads TGTGCCTGGGATAGCGGAAGCACAGATACGCAGTATTTT. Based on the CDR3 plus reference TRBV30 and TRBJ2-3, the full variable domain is SQTIHQWPATLVQPVGSPLSLECTVEGTSNPNLYWYRQAAGRGLQLLFYSVGIGQISSEVPQNLSASRPQDRQFILSSKKLLLSDSGFYLCAWDSGSTDTQYFGPGTRLTVL.

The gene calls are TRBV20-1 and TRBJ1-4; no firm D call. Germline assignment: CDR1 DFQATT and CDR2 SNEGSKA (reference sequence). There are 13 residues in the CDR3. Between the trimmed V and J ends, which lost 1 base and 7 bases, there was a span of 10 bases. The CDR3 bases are TGCAGTGCTAGAGGACGGGGAGGTGAAAAACTGTTTTTT. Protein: CSARGRGGEKLFF.

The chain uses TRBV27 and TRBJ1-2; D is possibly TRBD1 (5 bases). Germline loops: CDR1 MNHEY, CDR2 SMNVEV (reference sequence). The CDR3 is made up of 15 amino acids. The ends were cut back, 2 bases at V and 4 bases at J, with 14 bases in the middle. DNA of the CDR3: TGTGCCAGCAGTTTAACTCCTCCGGGGGTCTATGGCTACACCTTC. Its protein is CASSLTPPGVYGYTF.

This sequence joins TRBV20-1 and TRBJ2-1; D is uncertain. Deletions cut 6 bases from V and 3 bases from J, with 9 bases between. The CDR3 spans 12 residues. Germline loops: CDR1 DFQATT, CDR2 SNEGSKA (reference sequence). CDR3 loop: CSAPGLYNEQFF. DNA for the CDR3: TGCAGTGCGCCCGGGCTCTACAATGAGCAGTTCTTC.

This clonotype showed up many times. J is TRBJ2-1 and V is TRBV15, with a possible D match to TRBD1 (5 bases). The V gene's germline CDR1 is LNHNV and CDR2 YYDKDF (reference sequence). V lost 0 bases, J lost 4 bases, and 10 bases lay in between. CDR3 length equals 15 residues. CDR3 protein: CATSREQDGYNEQFF. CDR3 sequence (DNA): TGTGCCACCAGCAGAGAACAGGACGGATACAATGAGCAGTTCTTC.

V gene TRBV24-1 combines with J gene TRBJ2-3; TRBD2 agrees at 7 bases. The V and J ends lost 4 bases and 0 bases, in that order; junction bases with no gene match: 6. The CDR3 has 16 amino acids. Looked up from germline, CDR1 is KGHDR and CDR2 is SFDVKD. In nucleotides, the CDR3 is TGTGCCACCAGTGACCCAAGCGGGGCTAGCACAGATACGCAGTATTTT. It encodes CATSDPSGASTDTQYF.

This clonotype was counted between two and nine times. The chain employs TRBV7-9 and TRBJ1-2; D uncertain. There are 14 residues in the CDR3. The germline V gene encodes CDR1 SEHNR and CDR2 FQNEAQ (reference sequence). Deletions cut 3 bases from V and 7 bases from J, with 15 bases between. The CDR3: CASSFYNSAGGYTF. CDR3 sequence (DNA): TGTGCCAGCAGCTTTTATAATTCCGCGGGTGGCTACACCTTC.

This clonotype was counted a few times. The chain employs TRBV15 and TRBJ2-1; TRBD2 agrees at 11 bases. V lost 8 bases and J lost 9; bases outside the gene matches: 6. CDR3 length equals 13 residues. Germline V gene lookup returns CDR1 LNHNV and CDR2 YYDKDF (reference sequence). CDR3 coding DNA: TGTGCCACCTCGACTAGCGGGATGGGTGAGCAGTTCTTC. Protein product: CATSTSGMGEQFF.

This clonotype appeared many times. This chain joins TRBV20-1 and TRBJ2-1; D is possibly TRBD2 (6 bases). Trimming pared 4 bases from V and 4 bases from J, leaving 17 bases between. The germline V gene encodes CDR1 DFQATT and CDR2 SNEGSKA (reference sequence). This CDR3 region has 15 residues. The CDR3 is CSAISRLVVYNEQFF. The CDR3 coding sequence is TGCAGTGCTATAAGCCGACTAGTGGTATACAATGAGCAGTTCTTC.

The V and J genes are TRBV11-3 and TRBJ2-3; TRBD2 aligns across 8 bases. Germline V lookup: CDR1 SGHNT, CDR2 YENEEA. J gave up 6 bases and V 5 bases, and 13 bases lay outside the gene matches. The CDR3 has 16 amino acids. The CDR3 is CASSPSTAGVGDTQYF. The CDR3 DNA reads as TGTGCCAGCAGCCCTTCCACAGCGGGAGTAGGGGATACGCAGTATTTT.

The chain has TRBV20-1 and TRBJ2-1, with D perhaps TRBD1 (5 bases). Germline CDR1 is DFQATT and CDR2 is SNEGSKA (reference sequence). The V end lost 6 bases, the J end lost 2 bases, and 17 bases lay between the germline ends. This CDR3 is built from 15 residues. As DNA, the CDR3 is TGCAGTGCGGGGCAGGCCGGCCGCCCCTACAATGAGCAGTTCTTC. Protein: CSAGQAGRPYNEQFF.